The present T cell receptor beta chain was sequenced within a study of identical twins. Whole-study results and caveats: The degree of excess twin sharing was weaker in beta out-of-frame sequences. Shared out-of-frame alpha sequences (those common to twins) showed excess low generation probability. In cord blood, abundant beta clonotypes had fewer insertions; memory showed no trend.

V shed 4 bases and J shed 1 base, with 13 bases lying between them. Germline CDR1 reads LGHDT; CDR2 reads YNNKEL (reference sequence). This CDR3 contains 16 residues. The cDNA had a unique molecular identifier and a template-switch universal primer site. TCRdb reprocessed the 5' RACE reads with MiXCR, giving one entry per CDR3 protein. This table has a few hundred thousand distinct CDR3 sequences, 9% to 10% appearing once. A word on this clonotype: Its antigen is as yet unknown.

This TCR was sampled from a woman aged 45-65 years in good health. Input material: naive T cells sorted from blood. The chain is built from TRBV3-1 and TRBJ2-2, with a tentative D call TRBD1 (5 bases). The CDR3 nucleotides read TGTGCCAGCAGCCCGGAAGGGGATAGGAACACCGGGGAGCTGTTTTTT. It encodes CASSPEGDRNTGELFF.